One T cell receptor beta chain is described in this entry. RNA in amounts of about 0.5 to 1 ug was reverse transcribed with random hexamers. TCR beta CDR3 was amplified by immunoSEQ multiplex PCR. This amplification extended across 54 Vbeta and 13 Jbeta segments. TCRdb passed the immunoSEQ multiplex PCR reads through MiXCR, listing each CDR3 protein once. The sample lists 250,000 to 300,000 distinct CDR3 sequences, 65% to 90% seen once, with roughly 0.22% in the top ten. CDR3 length equals 16 residues. V shed 4 bases, J shed 4 bases, and the junction held 8 bases outside the gene matches. The data were taken from a study of CD8 T cells in Susac syndrome.

The clonotype comes from a human donor with multiple sclerosis. Input material: CD8+ T cells from PBMCs. The chain employs TRBV12-3 or TRBV12-4 and TRBJ2-2, with TRBD1 identical over 8 bases. CDR3 in DNA: TGTGCCAGCAGTTCACCCGTGACAGGGGCCACCGGGGAGCTGTTTTTT. Protein: CASSSPVTGATGELFF.